The 2 T cell receptor beta chains below all came from one sample that was sequenced in a study of beta chain features in type 1 diabetes. Study-wide results and caveats: Among patients with Type 1 diabetes, TCRB CDR3s were moderately but significantly shorter in every one of the four CD4+ subsets.

These receptors lack a known antigen. Reverse transcription of all isolated RNA meant that expressed TCRB transcripts were sequenced. Some clones are missing from TCRdb's copy, which holds only in-frame ones; the method was immunoSEQ multiplex PCR. This table has about 740,000 clones, roughly 12% appearing once. Input material: naive CD4+ T cells from blood. The receptor set was obtained from a young man with type 1 diabetes.

This sequence joins TRBV30 and TRBJ2-5; D unclear. V dropped 0 bases and J dropped 2 bases, with 7 bases sitting between them. Germline CDR1 reads GTSNPN; CDR2 reads SVGIG (reference sequence). The CDR3 sequence is 13 residues long. The CDR3 nucleotides read TGTGCCTGGAGTGTTGGCTATCAAGAGACCCAGTACTTC. Its translation: CAWSVGYQETQYF.

This clone has only a few counts. J is TRBJ2-5 and V is TRBV7-2, with a possible D match to TRBD1 (6 bases). Germline CDR1 is SGHTA and CDR2 is FQGNSA. With 3 bases removed from V and 1 base from J, the gap between germline ends came to 12 bases. The CDR3 contains 15 residues. The CDR3 sequence: CASSLFGQPQETQYF. Written as DNA, the CDR3 is TGTGCCAGCAGCTTGTTCGGACAGCCCCAAGAGACCCAGTACTTC.